A single sample gave rise to the 22 T cell receptor beta chains below, sequenced in a study of control samples from healthy donors and cancer patients. Measured with immunoSEQ multiplex PCR; TCRdb has only the in-frame clones, and not every one. The table shows under 150,000 clones, with 87% occurring only once. The material sequenced was blood. The receptor set was obtained from a man between 60 and 75 years old in good health.

The chain employs TRBV2 and TRBJ2-2, with TRBD1 matching 8 bases. V shed 10 bases and J 6 bases; nucleotides not matched to a gene: 13. The CDR3 length is 15 residues. Per germline, CDR1 SNHLY and CDR2 FYNNEI. CDR3 nucleotides: TGTGCCAACCAAAGTACAGGGGGGTTCGCCGGGGAGCTGTTTTTT. Translated: CANQSTGGFAGELFF.

J is TRBJ1-2 and V is TRBV6-5; 8 positions agree with TRBD1. The germline V gene has CDR1 MNHEY and CDR2 SVGAGI. The V segment lost 8 bases and the J segment 5 bases; nucleotides outside the gene matches: 13. This CDR3 comprises 15 residues. The CDR3 DNA is TGTGCCAGCCGATCCTATGACAGGGGCCCGTATGGCTACACCTTC. Amino acid sequence: CASRSYDRGPYGYTF.

The J gene is TRBJ1-4, the V gene TRBV12-3 or TRBV12-4; D remains ambiguous. Trimming took off 10 bases at V and 0 bases at J, with 9 bases between the two ends. This CDR3 comprises 13 residues. DNA for the CDR3: TGTGCCACCCGACCCTCAACTAATGAAAAACTGTTTTTT. Its protein is CATRPSTNEKLFF.

The chain links TRBV18 to TRBJ1-2; D is uncertain. Trimming left V 2 bases short and J 0 bases short, with 4 bases between. This CDR3 comprises 13 residues. CDR1 and CDR2 (germline): KGHSH, LQKENI. This CDR3 reads CASSPGPNYGYTF. For the CDR3, the DNA is TGTGCCAGCTCACCAGGGCCTAACTATGGCTACACCTTC. Combining the CDR3 with reference TRBV18 and TRBJ1-2 gives the whole variable domain NAGVMQNPRHLVRRRGQEARLRCSPMKGHSHVYWYRQLPEEGLKFMVYLQKENIIDESGMPKERFSAEFPKEGPSILRIQQVVRGDSAAYFCASSPGPNYGYTFGSGTRLTVV.

The V call is TRBV30, the J call TRBJ1-2; D not certain. Trimming pared 2 bases from V and 4 bases from J, leaving 8 bases between. The CDR3 covers 12 residues. The germline CDR1 and CDR2 sequences are GTSNPN and SVGIG (reference sequence). CDR3 region: CAWSHFSYGYTF. The CDR3 coding sequence is TGTGCCTGGAGTCATTTTTCCTATGGCTACACCTTC.

The V and J genes are TRBV5-1 and TRBJ1-1; 7 positions agree with TRBD1. The germline CDR1 and CDR2 sequences are SGHRS and YFSETQ. V trimming: 2 bases; J trimming: 7 bases; junction bases outside the gene matches: 5. This CDR3 region has 13 residues. The CDR3 region has the DNA TGCGCCAGCAGCTTTACAGGGGCCGATGAAGCTTTCTTT. Amino acid sequence: CASSFTGADEAFF.

This chain uses TRBV2 with TRBJ1-4; D possibly corresponds to TRBD1 (5 bases). Germline lookup yields CDR1 SNHLY and CDR2 FYNNEI. This CDR3 has 14 amino acids. The V end was cut by 7 bases, the J end by 10 bases, with 19 bases between. CDR3 amino acids: CASIRGAEDGKLFF. In DNA form, the CDR3 reads TGTGCCAGCATCCGAGGGGCAGAGGATGGAAAACTGTTTTTT.

CDR3 amino acids: CASSYSGAGNSPLHF. In DNA, the CDR3 is TGTGCCAGCAGTTACTCGGGTGCTGGTAATTCACCCCTCCACTTT. The rearrangement joins TRBV6-5 to TRBJ1-6, with D hard to call. Looked up from germline, CDR1 is MNHEY and CDR2 is SVGAGI. The CDR3 is made up of 15 amino acids. V was pared by 0 bases and J by 6 bases, with 9 bases between.

The rearrangement uses TRBV28 and TRBJ1-1, with D possibly matching TRBD1 (5 bases). The CDR3 totals 11 residues. The V gene's germline CDR1 is MDHEN and CDR2 SYDVKM. The V and J ends lost 2 bases and 9 bases respectively, with 7 bases between them. The CDR3 spells CASSLNRQAFF. In DNA form, the CDR3 reads TGTGCCAGCAGTTTAAACAGGCAAGCTTTCTTT.

The rearrangement links TRBV6-5 to TRBJ1-3; a possible D gene is TRBD1 (5 bases). The germline V gene has CDR1 MNHEY and CDR2 SVGAGI. The CDR3 extends over 14 amino acids. The germline V and J ends were trimmed by 11 bases and 2 bases, with 16 bases remaining between them. Here the CDR3 DNA reads TGTGCCTCGAGGGAGGGGTACACTGGAAACACCATATATTTT. It encodes CASREGYTGNTIYF.

This rearrangement joins TRBV9 to TRBJ2-3, with no clear D. CDR1 and CDR2 (germline): SGDLS, YYNGEE. V lost 0 bases and J lost 2, with 7 bases in between. The CDR3 consists of 14 residues. For the CDR3, the DNA is TGTGCCAGCAGCGTAGAGGGCACCACAGATACGCAGTATTTT. It codes for CASSVEGTTDTQYF.

In its sample, this clone was seen once. The gene calls are TRBV3-1 (or the pseudogene TRBV3-2) and TRBJ2-6, with D possibly TRBD2 on 7 matching bases. CDR3 size: 15 residues. In germline, CDR1 is LGHDT, CDR2 YNNKEL (reference sequence). Trimming removed 4 bases at V and 3 bases at J, with 10 bases between. CDR3 loop: CASSPRGRGANVLTF. Written as DNA, the CDR3 is TGTGCCAGCAGCCCGCGGGGGCGTGGGGCCAACGTCCTGACTTTC.

V gene TRBV4-2 combines with J gene TRBJ2-2; D is uncertain. CDR1 and CDR2 (germline): LGHNA, YNFKEQ. V was trimmed by 4 bases and J by 8 bases, leaving 8 bases between them. The CDR3 runs to 12 residues. As DNA, the CDR3 is TGTGCCAGCAGCCCTGGTGGGGGGGAGCTGTTTTTT. This codes for CASSPGGGELFF.

As for this clone: One end of the junction varies from germline; a read error may be responsible. This chain connects TRBV19 to TRBJ1-4; D not certain. The CDR3 loop spans 15 amino acids. From germline, CDR1 is LNHDA and CDR2 SQIVND (reference sequence). The CDR3, as DNA: TGTGCCAGTAGTAGCGGAGGGTCAACGAATGAAAAACTGTTTTTT. Residues: CASSSGGSTNEKLFF.

For the CDR3, the DNA is TGTGCCAGCAGCCAGGCTGGGACAGAAGGAAACACCATATATTTT. It yields the protein CASSQAGTEGNTIYF. The V gene is TRBV3-1 (or the pseudogene TRBV3-2), the J gene TRBJ1-3; 7 bases align to TRBD1. CDR1 and CDR2 from the germline V gene are LGHDT and YNNKEL (reference sequence). This CDR3 has 15 residues. Trimming at V came to 3 bases and at J to 4 bases, leaving 6 bases not matched to a gene.

This rearrangement joins TRBV27 to TRBJ1-5; a weak D match, TRBD1 (5 bases). Trimming cost V 4 bases and J 0 bases, with 13 bases left between them. The CDR3 is made up of 16 amino acids. Germline values: CDR1 MNHEY, CDR2 SMNVEV (reference sequence). The CDR3 is CASSSRGGNSNQPQHF. DNA for the CDR3: TGTGCCAGCAGTTCCCGGGGGGGGAATAGCAATCAGCCCCAGCATTTT.

This clone appeared a single time. The chain joins TRBV6-5 to TRBJ1-6; no clear D. V dropped 2 bases and J dropped 10 bases, with 12 bases sitting between them. Germline V gene sequence: CDR1 MNHEY, CDR2 SVGAGI. The CDR3 length is 14 residues. The CDR3 region is CASSYSQVTSPLHF. CDR3 bases: TGTGCCAGCAGTTACAGTCAGGTCACCTCACCCCTCCACTTT.

This clone occurred once. The chain combines TRBV6-5 with TRBJ1-1; 11 bases fit TRBD1. V lost 7 bases to trimming and J lost 5 bases; unmatched junction nucleotides: 6. The CDR3 consists of 14 residues. The germline V gene encodes CDR1 MNHEY and CDR2 SVGAGI. The CDR3 region is CASKSGQGGTEAFF. In DNA, the CDR3 is TGTGCCAGCAAATCGGGACAGGGGGGGACTGAAGCTTTCTTT.

This chain uses TRBV19 with TRBJ2-2, with D perhaps TRBD2 (6 bases). Trimming removed 0 bases from V and 2 bases from J, with 10 bases in between. In germline, CDR1 is LNHDA, CDR2 SQIVND (reference sequence). The CDR3 spans 16 residues. Written as DNA, the CDR3 is TGTGCCAGTAGTATAGAGGGCGGGGCAAACACCGGGGAGCTGTTTTTT. Its protein is CASSIEGGANTGELFF.

This sequence joins TRBV5-6 and TRBJ1-3, with TRBD1 matching over 8 bases. CDR1 and CDR2 (germline): SGHDT, YYEEEE. The CDR3 consists of 16 residues. With V trimmed by 5 bases and J by 4 bases, 11 bases remained unmatched. The CDR3 DNA follows: TGTGCCAGCAGAACCTTCGGCCAGGGGGCCGGAAACACCATATATTTT. Translating it yields CASRTFGQGAGNTIYF.

This chain joins TRBV3-1 (or the pseudogene TRBV3-2) and TRBJ2-1; possibly TRBD1 or TRBD2 for D (7 bases each). CDR1 is LGHDT and CDR2 is YNNKEL in the germline V gene (reference sequence). The length of the CDR3 is 14 residues. Trimming took off 3 bases at V and 6 bases at J, with 12 bases between the two ends. CDR3 in amino acids: CASSHIRGGNEQFF. In DNA form, the CDR3 reads TGTGCCAGCAGCCATATCAGGGGGGGCAATGAGCAGTTCTTC.

The CDR3 DNA sequence: TGTGCCTGGAGTGTACGTAAGGGATCGGGGTATGGCTACACCTTC. The encoded protein is CAWSVRKGSGYGYTF. The chain carries TRBV30 and TRBJ1-2; D gene uncertain. V lost 0 bases, J lost 5 bases, and 16 bases lay in between. Germline V gives CDR1 GTSNPN, CDR2 SVGIG (reference sequence). The CDR3 loop spans 15 amino acids.